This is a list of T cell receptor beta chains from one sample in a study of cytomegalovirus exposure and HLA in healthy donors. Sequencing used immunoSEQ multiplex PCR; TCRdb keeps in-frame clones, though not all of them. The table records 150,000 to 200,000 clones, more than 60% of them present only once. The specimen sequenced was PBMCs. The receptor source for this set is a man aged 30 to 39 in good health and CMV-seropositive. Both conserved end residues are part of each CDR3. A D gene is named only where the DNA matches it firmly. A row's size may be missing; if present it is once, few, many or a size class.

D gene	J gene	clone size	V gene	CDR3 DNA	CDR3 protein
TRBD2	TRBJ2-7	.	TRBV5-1	TGCGCCAGCAGCGTCGGGCCCCTAGCGGGAGGCGAGCAGTACTTC	CASSVGPLAGGEQYF
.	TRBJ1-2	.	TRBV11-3	TGTGCCAGCAGCTCATCGGCGGCGTCGGGCTACACCTTC	CASSSSAASGYTF
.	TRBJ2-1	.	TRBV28	TGTGCCAGCAGTCCACTAGCAAACCTTGAGCAGTTCTTC	CASSPLANLEQFF
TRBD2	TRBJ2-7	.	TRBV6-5	TGTGCCAGCAGCGCCCTAGCGGGAGTTTGGTACGAGCAGTACTTC	CASSALAGVWYEQYF
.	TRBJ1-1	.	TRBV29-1	TGCAGCGTTAAGGGGCAAAAGGACACTGAAGCTTTCTTT	CSVKGQKDTEAFF
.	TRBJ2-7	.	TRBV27	TGTGCCAGCAGTTTAAGGCTTAGGGAGCAGACGACTTGGGAGCAGTACTTC	CASSLRLREQTTWEQYF
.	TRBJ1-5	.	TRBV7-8	TGTGCCAGCAGCTTAGGGGGCAGGGGTTATCAGCCCCAGCATTTT	CASSLGGRGYQPQHF
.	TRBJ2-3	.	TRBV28	TGTGCCATCGCGCCGGGGGACACAGATACGCAGTATTTT	CAIAPGDTDTQYF
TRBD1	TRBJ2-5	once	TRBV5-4	TGTGCCAGCAGCTGGGACAGGCGGGAGACCCAGTACTTC	CASSWDRRETQYF
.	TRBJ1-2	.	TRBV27	TGTGCCAGCAGTTTTTCGGGTCTAAACTATGGCTACACCTTC	CASSFSGLNYGYTF
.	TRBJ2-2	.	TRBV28	TGTGCCAGCAGCCCCCCGGTACCGGGGAACGGGGAGCTGTTTTTT	CASSPPVPGNGELFF
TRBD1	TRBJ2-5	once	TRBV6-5	TGTGCCACCGGGACAGGGGAAGAGCAGTACTTC	CATGTGEEQYF
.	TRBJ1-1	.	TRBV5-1	TGCGCCAGCAGCTTGGTTTTACGGGGGGAGATGAACACTGAAGCTTTCTTT	CASSLVLRGEMNTEAFF
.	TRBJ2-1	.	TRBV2	TGTGCCTCCTCAAGGAGGGACGGTGAGCAGTTCTTC	CASSRRDGEQFF
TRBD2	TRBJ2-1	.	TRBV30	TGTGCCTGGAGTAATAGCGGGGGGGTCAATGAGCAGTTCTTC	CAWSNSGGVNEQFF
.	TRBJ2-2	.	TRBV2	TGTGCCAGCAGACTCCGGCCTGCTAGTCCCGGGGAGCTGTTTTTT	CASRLRPASPGELFF
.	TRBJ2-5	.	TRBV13	TGTGCCAGCAGCTTACTGGAGACCCAGTACTTC	CASSLLETQYF
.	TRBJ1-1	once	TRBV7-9	TGTGCCAGCAGCTTAGACAGTAAGAACACTGAAGCTTTCTTT	CASSLDSKNTEAFF
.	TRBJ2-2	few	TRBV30	TGTGCCCACCTGGAGGTTCCCGGGGAGCTGTTTTTT	CAHLEVPGELFF
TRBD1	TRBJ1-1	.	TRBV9	TGTGCCAGCAGCGAGGCTAAACAGGGGGGAAACACTGAAGCTTTCTTT	CASSEAKQGGNTEAFF
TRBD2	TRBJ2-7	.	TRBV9	TGTGCCAGCAGCGCCGCACCGGGACTAGCCTACGAGCAGTACTTC	CASSAAPGLAYEQYF
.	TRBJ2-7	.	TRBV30	TGTGCCTGGAGTGGGGCCACGTACGAGCAGTACTTC	CAWSGATYEQYF
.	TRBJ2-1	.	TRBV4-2	TGTGCCAGCAGCTCCCGACTAAGCTCCTACAATGAGCAGTTCTTC	CASSSRLSSYNEQFF
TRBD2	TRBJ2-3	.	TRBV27	TGTGCCAGCAGTCCCCCGGGACTAACGCAGTATTTT	CASSPPGLTQYF
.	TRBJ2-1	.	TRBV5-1	TGCGCCAGCAGCTTAGCCTACTACTCCTACAATGAGCAGTTCTTC	CASSLAYYSYNEQFF
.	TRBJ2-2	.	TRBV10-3	TGTGCCGCCTCCGGGACAAAAAACACCGGGGAGCTGTTTTTT	CAASGTKNTGELFF
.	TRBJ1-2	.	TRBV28	TGTGCCAGCAGTTTAGGAGTCGGCTACACCTTC	CASSLGVGYTF
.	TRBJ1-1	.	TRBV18	TGTGCCAGCTCACCGCAGGAGAACACTGAAGCTTTCTTT	CASSPQENTEAFF
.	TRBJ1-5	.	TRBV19	TGTGCCAGTAGTATCTTTTTTTCGGGAGGGATCTATAGCAATCAGCCCCAGCATTTT	CASSIFFSGGIYSNQPQHF
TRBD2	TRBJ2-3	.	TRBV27	TGTGCCAGCAGTTTCTGGCTAGCGGGAGTAGATACGCAGTATTTT	CASSFWLAGVDTQYF
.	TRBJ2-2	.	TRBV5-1	TGCGCCAGCAGCCTCCTCGAAGGGGGGGGCGGGGAGCTGTTTTTT	CASSLLEGGGGELFF
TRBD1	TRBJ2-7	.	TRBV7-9	TGTGCCAGCAGCGCCGGATCCGGGACAGGGGGCGAGCAGTACTTC	CASSAGSGTGGEQYF
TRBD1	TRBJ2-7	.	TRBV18	TGTGCCAGCTCATCGACAGGGGGCCAGGACGAGCAGTACTTC	CASSSTGGQDEQYF
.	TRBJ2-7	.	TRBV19	TGTGCCAGTAGTGTAGCCCTACGGGACTCCTACGAGCAGTACTTC	CASSVALRDSYEQYF
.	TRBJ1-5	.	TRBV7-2	TGTGCCAGCTCGGAGACAAACCTTAGGGGTCAGCCCCAGCATTTT	CASSETNLRGQPQHF
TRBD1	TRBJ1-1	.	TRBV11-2	TGTGCCAGCAGCTTTAGGGGGGGACAGGGGTTTTCTGAAGCTTTCTTT	CASSFRGGQGFSEAFF
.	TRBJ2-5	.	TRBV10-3	TGTGCCATCAGTGAGCAGGGCCCCCCACAAGAGACCCAGTACTTC	CAISEQGPPQETQYF
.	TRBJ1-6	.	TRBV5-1	TGCGCCAGCAGCTTGGCGTTGTTTAGTCGTTCACCCCTCCACTTT	CASSLALFSRSPLHF
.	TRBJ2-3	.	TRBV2	TGTGCCGGGACCTTGCGGGAAGTTACTACAGATACGCAGTATTTT	CAGTLREVTTDTQYF
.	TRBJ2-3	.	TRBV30	TGCGCCTGGAGTGGCGGGTGGGCAGATACGCAGTATTTT	CAWSGGWADTQYF
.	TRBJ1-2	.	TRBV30	TGTGCCTGGAGTGTACAGGAAGCCTATGGCTACACCTTC	CAWSVQEAYGYTF
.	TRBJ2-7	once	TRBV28	TGTGCCAGCAGTTTTTCTGTGTCCGAGCAGTACTTC	CASSFSVSEQYF
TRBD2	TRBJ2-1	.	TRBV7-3	TGTGCCAGCAGCGATAGCGGGAGCACCTACAATGAGCAGTTCTTC	CASSDSGSTYNEQFF
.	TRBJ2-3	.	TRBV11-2	TGTGCCAGCAGCTCCCCCCCCCAGCGGAGCGGCACAGATACGCAGTATTTT	CASSSPPQRSGTDTQYF
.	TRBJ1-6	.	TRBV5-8	TGTGCCAGCAGCTTTCGGGGGGCGGATAATTCACCCCTCCACTTT	CASSFRGADNSPLHF
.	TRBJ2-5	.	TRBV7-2	TGTGCCAGCAGCCGACTGACCGGGGATCTAGTTGGGGACCAAGAGACCCAGTACTTC	CASSRLTGDLVGDQETQYF
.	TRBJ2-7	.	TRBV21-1	TGTGCCAGCAGCATTGGCAGGGGCTACGAGCAGTACTTC	CASSIGRGYEQYF
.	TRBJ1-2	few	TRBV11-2	TGTGCCAGCAGTAGGAGTGACTATGGCTACACCTTC	CASSRSDYGYTF
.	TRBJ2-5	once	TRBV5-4	TGTGCCAGCAGCGCCGGGACTGGTGGGGGAGAGACCCAGTACTTC	CASSAGTGGGETQYF
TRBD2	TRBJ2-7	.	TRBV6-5	TGTGCCAGCAGTTACCGGGAGGGTGGCGAGCAGTACTTC	CASSYREGGEQYF
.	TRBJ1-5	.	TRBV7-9	TGTGCCAGCAGCTTACACGGGGGTGAAGAGGGGCCCCAGCATTTT	CASSLHGGEEGPQHF
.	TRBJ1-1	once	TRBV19	TGTGCCAGTAGCAACAGGGTAGGGAACACTGAAGCTTTCTTT	CASSNRVGNTEAFF
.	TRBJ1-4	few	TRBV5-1	TGCGCCAGCAGCAGGATCCCGCAGGGATCTGCAACTAATGAAAAACTGTTTTTT	CASSRIPQGSATNEKLFF
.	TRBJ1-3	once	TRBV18	TGTGCCAGCTCACCTCCGGGACTTTCTCACTCTGGAAACACCATATATTTT	CASSPPGLSHSGNTIYF
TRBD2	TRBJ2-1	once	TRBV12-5	TGTGCTAGTGGCCAGGGACTAGCGGGCGTCAATGAGCAGTTCTTC	CASGQGLAGVNEQFF
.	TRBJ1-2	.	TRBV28	TGTGCCAGCAGTTTAACAGACACCGGCTATGGCTACACCTTC	CASSLTDTGYGYTF
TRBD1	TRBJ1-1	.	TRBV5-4	TGTGCCAGCAGCTTCGACAGGGTGAACACTGAAGCTTTCTTT	CASSFDRVNTEAFF
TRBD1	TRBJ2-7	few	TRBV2	TGTGCCAGCAGGGTGGGGACAGGGGGGACCTACGAGCAGTACTTC	CASRVGTGGTYEQYF
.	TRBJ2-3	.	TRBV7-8	TGTGCCAGCAGCTTAAGGCCGGGAAGGGTTACTAGCACAGATACGCAGTATTTT	CASSLRPGRVTSTDTQYF
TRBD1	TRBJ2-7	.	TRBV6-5	TGTGCCAGCAGTTACTCGAAAGGGGGCCACGAGCAGTACTTC	CASSYSKGGHEQYF